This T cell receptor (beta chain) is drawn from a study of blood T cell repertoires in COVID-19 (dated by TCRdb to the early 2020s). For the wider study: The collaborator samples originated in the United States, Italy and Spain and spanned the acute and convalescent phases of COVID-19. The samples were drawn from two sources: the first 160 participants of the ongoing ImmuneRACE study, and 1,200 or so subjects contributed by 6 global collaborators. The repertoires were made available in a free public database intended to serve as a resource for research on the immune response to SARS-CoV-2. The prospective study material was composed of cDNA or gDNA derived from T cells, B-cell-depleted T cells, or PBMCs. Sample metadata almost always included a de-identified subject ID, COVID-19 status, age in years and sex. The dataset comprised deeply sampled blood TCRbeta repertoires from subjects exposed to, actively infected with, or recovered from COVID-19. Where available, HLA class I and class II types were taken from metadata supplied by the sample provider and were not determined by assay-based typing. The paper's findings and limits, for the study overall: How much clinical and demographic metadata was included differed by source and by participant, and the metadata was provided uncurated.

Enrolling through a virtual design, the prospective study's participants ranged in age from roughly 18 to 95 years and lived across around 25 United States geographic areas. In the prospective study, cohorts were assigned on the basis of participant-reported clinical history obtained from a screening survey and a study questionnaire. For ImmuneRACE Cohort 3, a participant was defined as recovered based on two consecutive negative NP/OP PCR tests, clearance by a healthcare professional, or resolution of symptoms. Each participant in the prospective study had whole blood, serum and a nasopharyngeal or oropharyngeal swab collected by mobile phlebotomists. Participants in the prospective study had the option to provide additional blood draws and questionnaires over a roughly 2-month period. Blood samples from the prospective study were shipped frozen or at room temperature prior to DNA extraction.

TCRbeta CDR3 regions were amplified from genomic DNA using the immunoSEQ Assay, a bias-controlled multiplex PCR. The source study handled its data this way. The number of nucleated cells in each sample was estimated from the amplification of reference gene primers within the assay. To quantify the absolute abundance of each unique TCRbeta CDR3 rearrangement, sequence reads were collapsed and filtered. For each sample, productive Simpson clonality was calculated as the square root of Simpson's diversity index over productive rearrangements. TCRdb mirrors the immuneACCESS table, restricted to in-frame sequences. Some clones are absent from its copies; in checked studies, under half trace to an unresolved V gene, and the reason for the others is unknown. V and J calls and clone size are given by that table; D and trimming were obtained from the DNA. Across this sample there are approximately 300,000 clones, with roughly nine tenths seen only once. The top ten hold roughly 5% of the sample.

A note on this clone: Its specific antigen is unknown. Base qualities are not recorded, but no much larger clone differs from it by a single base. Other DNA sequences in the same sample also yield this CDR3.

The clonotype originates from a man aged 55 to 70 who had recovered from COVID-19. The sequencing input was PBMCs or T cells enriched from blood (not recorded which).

The CDR3 protein: CASSPRETQYF. The DNA sequence follows: TGTGCCAGCAGTCCTCGGGAGACCCAGTACTTC. The rearrangement combines TRBV2 with TRBJ2-5; the D gene identity is not certain. CDR1 and CDR2, looked up from the germline V gene, are SNHLY and FYNNEI. Including cysteine and phenylalanine, the CDR3 has 11 amino acids. Just CDR3 DNA is preserved here, 33 bases in frame from base 1. The germline ends are 6 bases apart after V is trimmed by 5 bases and J by 5 bases.